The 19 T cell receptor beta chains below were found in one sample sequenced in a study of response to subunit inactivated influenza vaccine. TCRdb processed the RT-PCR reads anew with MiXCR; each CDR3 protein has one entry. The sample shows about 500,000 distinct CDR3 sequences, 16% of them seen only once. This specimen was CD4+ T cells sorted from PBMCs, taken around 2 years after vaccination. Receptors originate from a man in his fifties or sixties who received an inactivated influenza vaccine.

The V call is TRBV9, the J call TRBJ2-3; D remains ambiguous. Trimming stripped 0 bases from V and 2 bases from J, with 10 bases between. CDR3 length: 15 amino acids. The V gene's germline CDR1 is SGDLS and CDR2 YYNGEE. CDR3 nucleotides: TGTGCCAGCAGCGTAGGAAACTCAAACACAGATACGCAGTATTTT. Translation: CASSVGNSNTDTQYF. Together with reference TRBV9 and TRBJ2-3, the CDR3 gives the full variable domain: DSGVTQTPKHLITATGQRVTLRCSPRSGDLSVYWYQQSLDQGLQFLIQYYNGEERAKGNILERFSAQQFPDLHSELNLSSLELGDSALYFCASSVGNSNTDTQYFGPGTRLTVL.

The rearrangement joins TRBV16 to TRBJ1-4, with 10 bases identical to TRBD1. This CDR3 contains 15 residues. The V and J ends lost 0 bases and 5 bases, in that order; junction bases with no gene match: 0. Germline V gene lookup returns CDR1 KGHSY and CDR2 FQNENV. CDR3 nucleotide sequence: TGTGCCAGCAGCCAATCGGGACAGGGGAATGAAAAACTGTTTTTT. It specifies CASSQSGQGNEKLFF.

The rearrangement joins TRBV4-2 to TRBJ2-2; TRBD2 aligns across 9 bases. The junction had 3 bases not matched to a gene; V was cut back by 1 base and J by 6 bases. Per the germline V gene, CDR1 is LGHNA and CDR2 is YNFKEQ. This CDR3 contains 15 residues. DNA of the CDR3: TGTGCCAGCAGCCAAGCCGCGGGGGGGTCCGGGGAGCTGTTTTTT. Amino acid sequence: CASSQAAGGSGELFF.

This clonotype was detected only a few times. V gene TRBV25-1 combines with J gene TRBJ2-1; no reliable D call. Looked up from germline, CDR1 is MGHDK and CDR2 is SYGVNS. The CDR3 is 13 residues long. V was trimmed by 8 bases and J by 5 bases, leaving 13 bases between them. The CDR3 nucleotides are TGTGCCAGCCGGGTCCCAGGTAACAATGAGCAGTTCTTC. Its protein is CASRVPGNNEQFF.

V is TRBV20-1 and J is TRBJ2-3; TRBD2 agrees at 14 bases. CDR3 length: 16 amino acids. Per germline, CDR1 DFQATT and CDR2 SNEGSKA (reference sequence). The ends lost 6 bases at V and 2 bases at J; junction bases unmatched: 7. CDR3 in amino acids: CSAPGLAGGLTDTQYF. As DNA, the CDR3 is TGCAGTGCCCCAGGACTAGCGGGAGGTCTCACAGATACGCAGTATTTT.

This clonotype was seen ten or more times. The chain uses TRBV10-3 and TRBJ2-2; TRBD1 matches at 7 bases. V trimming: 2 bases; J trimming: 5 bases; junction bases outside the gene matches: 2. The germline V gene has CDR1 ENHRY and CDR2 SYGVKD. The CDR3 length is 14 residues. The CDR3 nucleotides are TGTGCCATCAGTGAGCCGACAGGGACCGGGGAGCTGTTTTTT. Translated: CAISEPTGTGELFF.

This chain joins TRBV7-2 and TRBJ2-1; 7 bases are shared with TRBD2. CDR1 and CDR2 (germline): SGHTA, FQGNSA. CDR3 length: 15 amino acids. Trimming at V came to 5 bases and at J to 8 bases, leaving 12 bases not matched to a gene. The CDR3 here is CASSQPGGARDEQFF. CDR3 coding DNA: TGTGCCAGCAGCCAGCCGGGGGGTGCCAGGGATGAGCAGTTCTTC. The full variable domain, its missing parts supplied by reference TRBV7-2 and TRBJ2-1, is GAGVSQSPSNKVTEKGKDVELRCDPISGHTALYWYRQSLGQGLEFLIYFQGNSAPDKSGLPSDRFSAERTGGSVSTLTIQRTQQEDSAVYLCASSQPGGARDEQFFGPGTRLTVL.

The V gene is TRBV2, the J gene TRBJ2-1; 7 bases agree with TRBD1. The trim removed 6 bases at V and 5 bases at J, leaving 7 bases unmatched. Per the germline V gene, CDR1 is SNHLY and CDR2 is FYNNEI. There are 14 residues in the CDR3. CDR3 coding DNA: TGTGCCAGCAGCCTACAGGGACAGAACAATGAGCAGTTCTTC. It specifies CASSLQGQNNEQFF. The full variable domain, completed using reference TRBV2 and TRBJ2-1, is EPEVTQTPSHQVTQMGQEVILRCVPISNHLYFYWYRQILGQKVEFLVSFYNNEISEKSEIFDDQFSVERPDGSNFTLKIRSTKLEDSAMYFCASSLQGQNNEQFFGPGTRLTVL.

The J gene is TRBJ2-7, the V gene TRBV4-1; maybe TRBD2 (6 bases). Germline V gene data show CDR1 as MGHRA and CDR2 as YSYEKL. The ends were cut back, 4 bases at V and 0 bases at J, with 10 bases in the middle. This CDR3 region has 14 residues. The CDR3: CASSRAGISYEQYF. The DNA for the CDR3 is TGCGCCAGCAGCCGGGCGGGGATCTCCTACGAGCAGTACTTC.

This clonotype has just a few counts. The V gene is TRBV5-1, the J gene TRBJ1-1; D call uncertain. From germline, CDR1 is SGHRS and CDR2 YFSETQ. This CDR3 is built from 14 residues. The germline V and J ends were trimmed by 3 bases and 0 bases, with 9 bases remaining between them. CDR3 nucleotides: TGCGCCAGCAGCTCCGGGCCGTTGAACACTGAAGCTTTCTTT. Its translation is CASSSGPLNTEAFF.

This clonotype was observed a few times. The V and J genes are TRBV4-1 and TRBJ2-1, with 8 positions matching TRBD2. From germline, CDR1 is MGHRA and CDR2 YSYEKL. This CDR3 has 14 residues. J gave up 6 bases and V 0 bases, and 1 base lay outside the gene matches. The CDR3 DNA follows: TGCGCCAGCAGCCAAGATGGGACTAGCAATGAGCAGTTCTTC. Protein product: CASSQDGTSNEQFF.

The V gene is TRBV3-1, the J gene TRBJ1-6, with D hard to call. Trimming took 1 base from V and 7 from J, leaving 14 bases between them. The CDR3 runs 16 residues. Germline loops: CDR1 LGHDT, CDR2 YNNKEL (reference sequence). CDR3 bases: TGTGCCAGCAGCCAAGCAGCGAGCCCCAAAAATTCACCCCTCCACTTT. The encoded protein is CASSQAASPKNSPLHF.

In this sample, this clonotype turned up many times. In DNA, the CDR3 is TGTGCCAGCAGTGCCGGGGCCCGCTACGAGCAGTACTTC. Its translation: CASSAGARYEQYF. The chain joins TRBV6-1 to TRBJ2-7, with D perhaps being TRBD1 or TRBD2 (5 bases each). This CDR3 is 13 amino acids long. Trimming took off 4 bases at V and 3 bases at J, with 10 bases between the two ends. Per germline, CDR1 MNHNS and CDR2 SASEGT.

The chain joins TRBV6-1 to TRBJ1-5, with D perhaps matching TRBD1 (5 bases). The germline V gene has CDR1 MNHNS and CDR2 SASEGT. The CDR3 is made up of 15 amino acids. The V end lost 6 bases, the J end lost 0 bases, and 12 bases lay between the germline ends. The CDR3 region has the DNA TGTGCCAGCAGGCGACAGCGGGATAGCAATCAGCCCCAGCATTTT. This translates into CASRRQRDSNQPQHF.

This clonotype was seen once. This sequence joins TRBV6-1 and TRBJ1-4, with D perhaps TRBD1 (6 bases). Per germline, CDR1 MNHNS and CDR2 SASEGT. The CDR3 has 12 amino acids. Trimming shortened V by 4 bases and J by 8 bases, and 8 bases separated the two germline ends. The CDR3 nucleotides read TGTGCCAGCAGTGCTCAGGGGGAAAAACTGTTTTTT. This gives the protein CASSAQGEKLFF.

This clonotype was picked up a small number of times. The CDR3 region is CASSPGGLVNEQFF. CDR3 nucleotides: TGTGCCAGCAGCCCCGGGGGGCTGGTCAATGAGCAGTTCTTC. J is TRBJ2-1 and V is TRBV11-3, with D possibly TRBD2 on 7 matching bases. Looked up from germline, CDR1 is SGHNT and CDR2 is YENEEA. Trimming left V 5 bases short and J 6 bases short, with 14 bases between. The length of the CDR3 is 14 residues.

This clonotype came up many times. The CDR3 coding sequence is TGTGCCATCAGTGACCCGTATTTTGGATCCGAGCAGTACTTC. It encodes CAISDPYFGSEQYF. V and J are TRBV10-3 and TRBJ2-7; D is undetermined. Germline-derived CDR1 and CDR2 are ENHRY and SYGVKD. V dropped 3 bases and J dropped 6 bases, with 15 bases sitting between them. CDR3 length equals 14 residues.

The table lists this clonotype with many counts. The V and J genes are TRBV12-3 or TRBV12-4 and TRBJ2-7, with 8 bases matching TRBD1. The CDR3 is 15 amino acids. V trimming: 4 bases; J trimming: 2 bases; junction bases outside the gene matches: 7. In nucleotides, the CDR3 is TGTGCCAGCAGTTACGGAGGACAGGGTACCTACGAGCAGTACTTC. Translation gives CASSYGGQGTYEQYF.

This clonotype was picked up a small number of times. The CDR3 reads CASSLASSGGPETQYF. CDR3 in DNA: TGCGCCAGCAGCTTGGCCTCGTCGGGAGGGCCGGAGACCCAGTACTTC. The V and J genes are TRBV5-1 and TRBJ2-5; 8 bases agree with TRBD2. V was pared by 0 bases and J by 5 bases, with 9 bases of the junction left unmatched. Germline values: CDR1 SGHRS, CDR2 YFSETQ. The CDR3 covers 16 residues.